These T cell receptor beta chains were read from a single sample in a study of OX40 agonist ivuxolimab in advanced cancers. TCRdb's table, derived via immunoSEQ multiplex PCR, lists solely in-frame clones and lacks some. Here the sample spans some 61,000 clones, approximately 87% being singletons. Sequenced here: CD4+ or CD8+ T cells sorted from blood, sampled in a trial of the OX40 agonist ivuxolimab. The receptors derive from an adult with an advanced solid tumor such as melanoma, head and neck, liver or kidney cancer. Both conserved end residues are part of each CDR3. Fields, in order: clone size, V gene, J gene, D gene, CDR3 DNA, CDR3 protein. D genes are given only for firm matches. Clone size is shown for a subset of rows, as once, few, many or a class of expanded clone.

NA	TRBV5-6	TRBJ2-7	NA	TGTGCCAGCAGCTTGGACAGGGGAGGCGAGCAGTACTTC	CASSLDRGGEQYF
NA	TRBV6-6	TRBJ2-1	TRBD2	TGTGCCAGCAGTCCCCGGACTAGCGGGAGGGGAAATGAGCAGTTCTTC	CASSPRTSGRGNEQFF
few	TRBV2	TRBJ1-5	NA	TGTGCCAGCAGCGCCCAGGACATAAGCGGACAGCCCCAGCATTTT	CASSAQDISGQPQHF
NA	TRBV6-5	TRBJ2-5	NA	TGTGCCAGCAGTTCTACACTAGGGGGAGAGACCCAGTACTTC	CASSSTLGGETQYF
NA	TRBV4-1	TRBJ2-4	NA	TGCGCCAGCAAGGGTACCTTTAAAGCCAAAAACATTCAGTACTTC	CASKGTFKAKNIQYF
NA	TRBV11-3	TRBJ1-1	NA	TGTGCCAGCAGCTCAGGACTGCCGAACACTGAAGCTTTCTTT	CASSSGLPNTEAFF
NA	TRBV30	TRBJ1-3	NA	TGTGCCTGGAGTTATACCGGGAACACCATATATTTT	CAWSYTGNTIYF
NA	TRBV4-2	TRBJ1-2	NA	TGTGCCAGCAGCCAAGATACGACGGTTAACTATGGCTACACCTTC	CASSQDTTVNYGYTF
NA	TRBV18	TRBJ2-3	NA	TGTGCCAGCTCACCAAGTTCGGGCTTCGGCACAGATACGCAGTATTTT	CASSPSSGFGTDTQYF
once	TRBV11-2	TRBJ1-6	NA	TGTGCCAGCAGCCCAGGGACCTACTATAATTCACCCCTCCACTTT	CASSPGTYYNSPLHF
NA	TRBV18	TRBJ1-2	NA	TGTGCCAGCTCACCTAGGGCCTCTAACTATGGCTACACCTTC	CASSPRASNYGYTF
NA	TRBV7-8	TRBJ2-7	TRBD1	TGTGCCAGCAGCCCCAGGGACAGGCTCCTTGGTGAGCAGTACTTC	CASSPRDRLLGEQYF
once	TRBV15	TRBJ2-5	NA	TGTGCCACCAGCAGAGATCGGCAGCTAGGGTCCCAGTACTTC	CATSRDRQLGSQYF
NA	TRBV5-1	TRBJ2-3	NA	TGCGCCAGCAGCCCACCGGTGGGCGGCGAGGATACGCAGTATTTT	CASSPPVGGEDTQYF
once	TRBV5-4	TRBJ2-1	TRBD1	TGTGCCAGCAGCTTGTTGCAGGGGGCTAATGAGCAGTTCTTC	CASSLLQGANEQFF
NA	TRBV7-8	TRBJ2-7	NA	TGTGCCAGCAGCCCTCGGACAAGCTACGAGCAGTACTTC	CASSPRTSYEQYF
once	TRBV11-3	TRBJ2-4	NA	TGTGCCAGCAGCCATGGCCCGGGCTTTGTGGCCAAAAACATTCAGTACTTC	CASSHGPGFVAKNIQYF
NA	TRBV5-4	TRBJ2-5	NA	TGTGCCAGCAGCTTGGTATGGGCGACTCGCGCAAGTTCCACCCAGTACTTC	CASSLVWATRASSTQYF
NA	TRBV6-1	TRBJ2-7	TRBD2	TGTGCCAGCGGGGGGGGACTAGCGACTACCTACGAGCAGTACTTC	CASGGGLATTYEQYF
NA	TRBV27	TRBJ2-1	TRBD2	TGTGCCAGCAGTGGACTAGCGGGAGGGCCAAATGAGCAGTTCTTC	CASSGLAGGPNEQFF
NA	TRBV19	TRBJ1-3	NA	TGTGCCAGTAGTAAACCGGGAGCAGACTCTGGAAACACCATATATTTT	CASSKPGADSGNTIYF
NA	TRBV2	TRBJ1-5	NA	TGTGCCAGCAGTGACGGGACCGCGGTCGGGCCCCAGCATTTT	CASSDGTAVGPQHF
NA	TRBV9	TRBJ2-2	NA	TGTGCCAGCAGCGTTGAGGTCTCCACCGGGGAGCTGTTTTTT	CASSVEVSTGELFF
NA	TRBV10-2	TRBJ2-5	NA	TGCGCCAGCAGTGCGGGGCGGACCCAAGAGACCCAGTACTTC	CASSAGRTQETQYF
NA	TRBV27	TRBJ1-2	TRBD1	TGTGCCAGCAGTACTCGGACAGGACCCAACTATGGCTACACCTTC	CASSTRTGPNYGYTF
once	TRBV19	TRBJ1-6	NA	TGTGCCAGTAGCCCGCAGGGAAGCGGGAATTCACCCCTCCACTTT	CASSPQGSGNSPLHF
NA	TRBV9	TRBJ2-1	TRBD2	TGTGCCAGCAGCGAACTAGCGGGATCGTACAATGAGCAGTTCTTC	CASSELAGSYNEQFF
NA	TRBV6-1	TRBJ1-3	NA	TGTGCCAGCAGGCCGGCCAGCTCTGGAAACACCATATATTTT	CASRPASSGNTIYF
NA	TRBV9	TRBJ1-6	NA	TGTGCCAGCAGCGTAGCAGGGTCACCCCTCCACTTT	CASSVAGSPLHF
NA	TRBV10-2	TRBJ2-3	NA	TGCGCCAGCAGTGAGTTCGACACCTCCACAGATACGCAGTATTTT	CASSEFDTSTDTQYF
once	TRBV6-1	TRBJ2-7	NA	TGTGCCAGCAAGGGCAGGGACCCTTACGAGCAGTACTTC	CASKGRDPYEQYF
few	TRBV2	TRBJ2-7	TRBD1	TGTGCCTGCCGACAGGGGGGCCCCTACGAGCAGTACTTC	CACRQGGPYEQYF
NA	TRBV7-8	TRBJ2-3	TRBD2	TGTGCCAGCAGCTTAGCCGGCGCGGTAGCGGGGTTCACAGATACGCAGTATTTT	CASSLAGAVAGFTDTQYF
NA	TRBV10-3	TRBJ2-2	TRBD2	TGTGCCATCAGTGAGAGAGCGGGGTCGAACACCGGGGAGCTGTTTTTT	CAISERAGSNTGELFF
NA	TRBV30	TRBJ1-2	NA	TGTGCCTGGACGATGCAGAGTAGGGGGACGGGGGATGGCTACACCTTC	CAWTMQSRGTGDGYTF
NA	TRBV18	TRBJ2-2	TRBD2	TGTGCCAGCTCAGCTTCAGGCGGGAGGGCCGAGACCGGGGAGCTGTTTTTT	CASSASGGRAETGELFF
NA	TRBV7-9	TRBJ2-2	TRBD1	TGTGCCAGCAGCTATACAGGACAGGGGACCGGGGAGCTGTTTTTT	CASSYTGQGTGELFF
NA	TRBV14	TRBJ1-1	NA	TGTGCCAGCAGCAAAGGGTATGGGAACACTGAAGCTTTCTTT	CASSKGYGNTEAFF
NA	TRBV7-8	TRBJ1-5	TRBD1	TGTGCCAGCAGCTGGATCCGGGACAGGGGGCCGGGACAGCCCCAGCATTTT	CASSWIRDRGPGQPQHF
NA	TRBV7-9	TRBJ1-1	NA	TGTGCCAGCAGCTCGGTGAACACTGAAGCTTTCTTT	CASSSVNTEAFF
NA	TRBV5-4	TRBJ2-7	TRBD2	TGTGCCAGCAGCCTGAGCGGCGGGGGGGCGGCGAGGGAGCAGTACTTC	CASSLSGGGAAREQYF
NA	TRBV9	TRBJ2-1	NA	TGTGCCAGCAGCGTAGAGCCTATTGGGCGGACACTTTACAATGAGCAGTTCTTC	CASSVEPIGRTLYNEQFF
once	TRBV9	TRBJ2-1	NA	TGTGCCAGCAGCTTGACTAGTGCCCCAGACAATGAGCAGTTCTTC	CASSLTSAPDNEQFF
NA	TRBV11-1	TRBJ1-1	NA	TGTGCCAGCAGAACTATGAACACTGAAGCTTTCTTT	CASRTMNTEAFF
once	TRBV7-2	TRBJ2-7	NA	TGTGCCAGCAGCTTAGCCGGGCGATACGAGCAGTACTTC	CASSLAGRYEQYF
NA	TRBV18	TRBJ1-2	NA	TGTGCCAGCTCACCTGAAGGGGGAAATGGCTACACCTTC	CASSPEGGNGYTF
NA	TRBV15	TRBJ2-2	TRBD1	TGTGCCACCAGCACCGGGACAGCGAACACCGGGGAGCTGTTTTTT	CATSTGTANTGELFF
once	TRBV12-5	TRBJ1-1	NA	TGTGCTAGTGGTTTGGTAGGTATAATGGGAGCTTTCTTT	CASGLVGIMGAFF
NA	TRBV10-1	TRBJ2-2	NA	TGCGCCAGCAGTCCCAGGGGTGGCGGGGAGCTGTTTTTT	CASSPRGGGELFF
NA	TRBV6-5	TRBJ1-3	NA	TGTGCCAGCAGTTACTCGTGGGGTCGCTCTGGAAACACCATATATTTT	CASSYSWGRSGNTIYF
NA	TRBV2	TRBJ2-1	NA	TGTGCCAGCAGTGCCTCAGGGGCGCAGTCCTACAATGAGCAGTTCTTC	CASSASGAQSYNEQFF
NA	TRBV2	TRBJ2-5	NA	TGTGCCAGCACCCTTGCGTGGGTAGTTACGGAGACCCAGTACTTC	CASTLAWVVTETQYF
NA	TRBV6-6	TRBJ2-7	TRBD2	TGTGCTCCCCCGGGGGGGGCTGAATCCTACGAGCAGTACTTC	CAPPGGAESYEQYF